The rows below give T cell receptor beta chains drawn from one sample of a study of blood T cells in healthy people across ages. TCRdb fed the 5' RACE reads into MiXCR, producing one record per CDR3 protein. The sample has just under 750,000 distinct CDR3 sequences; approximately 22% are singletons. The sample comprised blood. The receptor source for this set is a man aged 70 or older in good health. Each CDR3 is given with its conserved first and last residue. D genes are given only for firm matches. For some rows the clone size is stated as once, few or many, or as a class when expanded; others skip it.

length: 15; size: -; V: TRBV14; J: TRBJ1-1; D: -; DNA: TGTGCCAGCAGCCAAGATCAGGGTTTCCTATTAGAAGCTTTCTTT; CDR3: CASSQDQGFLLEAFF
length: 15; size: few; V: TRBV12-3/TRBV12-4; J: TRBJ1-4; D: TRBD1; DNA: TGTGCCAGCAGTTCGCAGGGGGCGGGTAATGAAAAACTGTTTTTT; CDR3: CASSSQGAGNEKLFF
length: 13; size: many; V: TRBV6-5; J: TRBJ2-7; D: -; DNA: TGTGCCACCGTGAACAGGGCTTCGTACGAGCAGTACTTC; CDR3: CATVNRASYEQYF
length: 15; size: -; V: TRBV12-3/TRBV12-4; J: TRBJ2-3; D: TRBD2; DNA: TGTGCCAGCAGTCTTACTAGCGGGGCGACAGATACGCAGTATTTT; CDR3: CASSLTSGATDTQYF
length: 13; size: few; V: TRBV12-3/TRBV12-4; J: TRBJ2-1; D: -; DNA: TGTGCCAGCAGGAAGGCTCCTTCTAATGAGCAGTTCTTC; CDR3: CASRKAPSNEQFF
length: 13; size: -; V: TRBV29-1; J: TRBJ1-1; D: -; DNA: TGCACCAGCCAAATCAGGATGGACACTGAAGCTTTCTTT; CDR3: CTSQIRMDTEAFF
length: 17; size: -; V: TRBV11-2; J: TRBJ2-1; D: -; DNA: TGTGCCAGCAGCTTAGTTCTCGCCGCCCAAACCCACAATGAGCAGTTCTTC; CDR3: CASSLVLAAQTHNEQFF
length: 12; size: many; V: TRBV12-3/TRBV12-4; J: TRBJ1-3; D: -; DNA: TGTGCCAGCAGTTCAGGGCGTAGCCCCATATATTTT; CDR3: CASSSGRSPIYF
length: 16; size: -; V: TRBV20-1; J: TRBJ2-3; D: TRBD2; DNA: TGCAGTGCTAGAGCTGCTAGCGGGGGATACACAGATACGCAGTATTTT; CDR3: CSARAASGGYTDTQYF
length: 14; size: -; V: TRBV7-9; J: TRBJ2-3; D: -; DNA: TGTGCCAGCAGCTTGCTAAGGAGGTCAGATACGCAGTATTTT; CDR3: CASSLLRRSDTQYF
length: 18; size: few; V: TRBV7-2; J: TRBJ2-1; D: TRBD2; DNA: TGTGCCAGCAGCTTAGTTTTCCTAGCGGGATCTCTGAGCGATGAGCAGTTCTTC; CDR3: CASSLVFLAGSLSDEQFF
length: 15; size: -; V: TRBV25-1; J: TRBJ2-5; D: -; DNA: TGTGCCAGCAGTTCATTCACGGGTTCGGGGGAGACCCAGTACTTC; CDR3: CASSSFTGSGETQYF
length: 15; size: -; V: TRBV27; J: TRBJ1-4; D: -; DNA: TGTGCCAGCAGTCCGTGTGGGGGGTCGGGTGAAAAACTGTTTTTT; CDR3: CASSPCGGSGEKLFF
length: 11; size: few; V: TRBV20-1; J: TRBJ1-2; D: -; DNA: TGCAGTGCGGAGATAGGCTATGGCTACACCTTC; CDR3: CSAEIGYGYTF
length: 17; size: few; V: TRBV12-3/TRBV12-4; J: TRBJ2-5; D: TRBD1; DNA: TGTGCCAGCAGCCTAGACCTTTTAAGGGGGCCGGAAGAGACCCAGTACTTC; CDR3: CASSLDLLRGPEETQYF
length: 14; size: -; V: TRBV29-1; J: TRBJ2-5; D: -; DNA: TGCAGCGTTGCGGGGAGTGGGCAAAAAGAGACCCAGTACTTC; CDR3: CSVAGSGQKETQYF
length: 15; size: -; V: TRBV12-3/TRBV12-4; J: TRBJ2-1; D: TRBD2; DNA: TGTGCCAGCAGTTTAGTTTCAGCGGGAGGGGGTGAGCAGTTCTTC; CDR3: CASSLVSAGGGEQFF
length: 17; size: -; V: TRBV27; J: TRBJ2-6; D: TRBD1; DNA: TGTGCCAGCAGTTGGGACAGGTCTTCCTCTGGGGCCAACGTCCTGACTTTC; CDR3: CASSWDRSSSGANVLTF
length: 16; size: few; V: TRBV5-1; J: TRBJ2-3; D: -; DNA: TGCGCCAGCAGCTTGGAGGGAGGGGGTGTCGCAGATACGCAGTGTTTT; CDR3: CASSLEGGGVADTQCF
length: 14; size: -; V: TRBV7-9; J: TRBJ1-3; D: -; DNA: TGTGCCAGCAGCTTTACGGGCGATGGAAACACCATATATTTT; CDR3: CASSFTGDGNTIYF
length: 18; size: -; V: TRBV21-1; J: TRBJ2-1; D: -; DNA: TGTGCCAGCAGCCGTGGTCGGACACCCCAGGGGGTACACAATGAGCAGTTCTTC; CDR3: CASSRGRTPQGVHNEQFF
length: 13; size: few; V: TRBV12-3/TRBV12-4; J: TRBJ2-3; D: -; DNA: TGTGCCAGCAGATTACAGGTGGGAGATACGCAGTATTTT; CDR3: CASRLQVGDTQYF
length: 16; size: few; V: TRBV19; J: TRBJ2-6; D: -; DNA: TGTGCCAGTAGTCATGCTTGGGGTCCTGGGGCCAACGTCCTGACTTTC; CDR3: CASSHAWGPGANVLTF
length: 15; size: many; V: TRBV7-6; J: TRBJ2-2; D: TRBD2; DNA: TGTGCCAGCAGCCCGGGACTAGCTAACACCGGGGAGCTGTTTTTT; CDR3: CASSPGLANTGELFF
length: 15; size: few; V: TRBV3-1; J: TRBJ1-4; D: TRBD1; DNA: TGTGCCAGCAGATCCAGGGGGCAGGGTAATGAAAAACTGTTTTTT; CDR3: CASRSRGQGNEKLFF
length: 15; size: few; V: TRBV11-2; J: TRBJ1-4; D: TRBD1; DNA: TGTGCCAGCAGCTTTTGGGGACAGATTAGTGAAAAACTGTTTTTT; CDR3: CASSFWGQISEKLFF
length: 13; size: many; V: TRBV11-3; J: TRBJ2-1; D: -; DNA: TGTGCCAGCAGCTTACCTAGTCGGGTTGAGCAGTTCTTC; CDR3: CASSLPSRVEQFF
length: 15; size: -; V: TRBV5-1; J: TRBJ2-3; D: -; DNA: TGCGCCAGCAGCTTGGCCGGACAGTTCACAGATACGCAGTATTTT; CDR3: CASSLAGQFTDTQYF
length: 15; size: -; V: TRBV7-8; J: TRBJ2-1; D: TRBD2; DNA: TGTGCCAGCAGCCCGAGCGGGAGAACGGATAGTGAGCAGTTCTTC; CDR3: CASSPSGRTDSEQFF
length: 16; size: few; V: TRBV5-6; J: TRBJ1-2; D: -; DNA: TGTGCCAGCAGCTTGGCCGTGACAAATACCAACTATGGCTACACCTTC; CDR3: CASSLAVTNTNYGYTF
length: 16; size: -; V: TRBV28; J: TRBJ1-4; D: TRBD1; DNA: TGTGCCAGCAGTAAGGACCAGGGGACAGGGAATGAAAAACTGTTTTTT; CDR3: CASSKDQGTGNEKLFF
length: 13; size: few; V: TRBV12-3/TRBV12-4; J: TRBJ2-5; D: -; DNA: TGTGCCAGCAGTTTTTTGCGGGAAGAGACCCAGTACTTC; CDR3: CASSFLREETQYF
length: 16; size: few; V: TRBV5-5; J: TRBJ2-5; D: -; DNA: TGTGCCAGCAGGGACGGTTGGGGGGTCCGCCAAGAGACCCAGTACTTC; CDR3: CASRDGWGVRQETQYF
length: 19; size: -; V: TRBV20-1; J: TRBJ2-1; D: -; DNA: TGCAGTGCTCCAATCCGGGACCCACAATATTCTGTTCGCTACAATGAGCAGTTCTTC; CDR3: CSAPIRDPQYSVRYNEQFF
length: 16; size: few; V: TRBV12-3/TRBV12-4; J: TRBJ2-1; D: TRBD2; DNA: TGTGCCAGCAGTTTTGACGGGAGGAGCTCCTACAATGAGCAGTTCTTC; CDR3: CASSFDGRSSYNEQFF
length: 12; size: few; V: TRBV10-3; J: TRBJ2-1; D: -; DNA: TGTGCCATCAGTGAGCGGGTGCATGAGCAGTTCTTC; CDR3: CAISERVHEQFF
length: 15; size: -; V: TRBV18; J: TRBJ1-5; D: -; DNA: TGTGCCAGCTCACCATTAGAGGGAACTCATCAGCCCCAGCATTTT; CDR3: CASSPLEGTHQPQHF
length: 15; size: few; V: TRBV24-1; J: TRBJ1-2; D: -; DNA: TGTGCCACCAGTGATTCGCCGACAGGTGCATATGGCTACACCTTC; CDR3: CATSDSPTGAYGYTF
length: 19; size: -; V: TRBV7-2; J: TRBJ2-1; D: TRBD2; DNA: TGTGCCAGCAGCTTAGTGAGTAGCGGGACCCAGAGCTCCTACAATGAGCAGTTCTTC; CDR3: CASSLVSSGTQSSYNEQFF
length: 14; size: few; V: TRBV18; J: TRBJ1-2; D: -; DNA: TGTGCCAGCTCACGGCTAGACACTAACTATGGCTACACCTTC; CDR3: CASSRLDTNYGYTF
length: 13; size: few; V: TRBV29-1; J: TRBJ2-5; D: -; DNA: TGCAGCGTTGGCTCTCTGGGAGGAGAGACCCAGTACTTC; CDR3: CSVGSLGGETQYF
length: 15; size: -; V: TRBV7-9; J: TRBJ1-1; D: TRBD1; DNA: TGTGCCAGCAGCTTTCCGGGACAGGGATTGACTGAAGCTTTCTTT; CDR3: CASSFPGQGLTEAFF
length: 15; size: few; V: TRBV4-3; J: TRBJ1-1; D: -; DNA: TGCGCCAGCAGCCAAGAGGAGGGTAGGGTAACTGAAGCTTTCTTT; CDR3: CASSQEEGRVTEAFF
length: 14; size: -; V: TRBV20-1; J: TRBJ2-2; D: TRBD1; DNA: TGCAGTGCAATCGACAGGGGGCGTACCGGGGAGCTGTTTTTT; CDR3: CSAIDRGRTGELFF
length: 16; size: few; V: TRBV4-3; J: TRBJ2-3; D: -; DNA: TGCGCCAGCAGCCGAGCTCCGACAGGAGCAGGAGATACGCAGTATTTT; CDR3: CASSRAPTGAGDTQYF
length: 14; size: -; V: TRBV5-1; J: TRBJ2-3; D: TRBD2; DNA: TGCGCCAGCAGCACTAGCGCCCACACAGATACGCAGTATTTT; CDR3: CASSTSAHTDTQYF
length: 15; size: -; V: TRBV19; J: TRBJ2-2; D: TRBD1; DNA: TGTGCCAGCCACCCCGGGACAGGGATCACCGGGGAGCTGTTTTTT; CDR3: CASHPGTGITGELFF
length: 11; size: -; V: TRBV6-6; J: TRBJ1-2; D: -; DNA: TGTGCCAGCAGGACTAACTATGGCTACACCTTC; CDR3: CASRTNYGYTF
length: 16; size: few; V: TRBV20-1; J: TRBJ2-5; D: -; DNA: TGCAGTGCTAGAGATGGTATAGTAAGGGCTCAAGAGACCCAGTACTTC; CDR3: CSARDGIVRAQETQYF
length: 13; size: few; V: TRBV6-4; J: TRBJ1-2; D: -; DNA: TGTACCAGCAGTGACTCGGGAGGGTATGGCTACACCTTC; CDR3: CTSSDSGGYGYTF
length: 16; size: -; V: TRBV14; J: TRBJ2-1; D: -; DNA: TGTGCCAGCAGCCAGTCTAGCCGACGCTCCTACAATGAGCAGTTCTTC; CDR3: CASSQSSRRSYNEQFF
length: 15; size: -; V: TRBV28; J: TRBJ2-3; D: TRBD2; DNA: TGTGCCAGCATTAGCGGGGGGCCTAGCACAGATACGCAGTATTTT; CDR3: CASISGGPSTDTQYF
length: 15; size: -; V: TRBV3-1; J: TRBJ1-2; D: -; DNA: TGTGCCAGCAGTTCAATGACACTCACTAACTATGGCTACACCTTC; CDR3: CASSSMTLTNYGYTF
length: 14; size: many; V: TRBV3-1; J: TRBJ2-7; D: -; DNA: TGTGCCAGCAGCCAAGCGGGGACACAGCTCGAGCAGTACTTC; CDR3: CASSQAGTQLEQYF
length: 15; size: -; V: TRBV5-8; J: TRBJ1-4; D: TRBD1; DNA: TGTGCCAGCAGCTACGGGACAGGTGCCAATGAAAAACTGTTTTTT; CDR3: CASSYGTGANEKLFF
length: 16; size: many; V: TRBV20-1; J: TRBJ1-5; D: TRBD1; DNA: TGCAGTGCTAGATCTCCGGGACAGAATAGCAATCAGCCCCAGCATTTT; CDR3: CSARSPGQNSNQPQHF
length: 13; size: few; V: TRBV20-1; J: TRBJ2-4; D: -; DNA: TGCAGTGCCCCTTTGAACTCCGAAAACATTCAGTACTTC; CDR3: CSAPLNSENIQYF
length: 14; size: -; V: TRBV6-2/TRBV6-3; J: TRBJ2-1; D: -; DNA: TGTGCCAGCAAGCCGGGACTTCGCTACAATGAGCAGTTCTTC; CDR3: CASKPGLRYNEQFF
length: 15; size: few; V: TRBV20-1; J: TRBJ1-2; D: -; DNA: TGCAGTGCTAGAGTCCAACCCCCGGAGAACTATGGCTACACCTTC; CDR3: CSARVQPPENYGYTF
length: 13; size: -; V: TRBV12-3/TRBV12-4; J: TRBJ2-5; D: TRBD2; DNA: TGTGCCAGCAGTTTTGCGCCTAGCGGGACCCAGTACTTC; CDR3: CASSFAPSGTQYF